A selection of T cell receptor beta chains follows, all from one sample in a study of shared clonotypes between healthy human individuals. Sequencing was performed with immunoSEQ multiplex PCR; in TCRdb, only in-frame clones are kept and a portion is missing. The sample carries over a million clones, around 97% recorded once. Sample: naive CD4+ T cells sorted from blood. The receptors stem from a man aged 25 to 45 in good health. The CDR3 runs from the conserved cysteine through the conserved F or W. The order of the fields is J gene, D gene, V gene, CDR3 protein. The D gene is left open where the match is weak.

J gene: TRBJ1-5; D gene: -; V gene: TRBV30; CDR3 protein: CAWSVEGNQPQHF
J gene: TRBJ2-7; D gene: -; V gene: TRBV9; CDR3 protein: CASSVGGSSYEQYF
J gene: TRBJ2-2; D gene: -; V gene: TRBV5-1; CDR3 protein: CASSLGTLNTGELFF
J gene: TRBJ2-6; D gene: -; V gene: TRBV5-1; CDR3 protein: CASSTSWSRAANSGANVLTF
J gene: TRBJ1-1; D gene: -; V gene: TRBV11-2; CDR3 protein: CASSSLSPAEATEAFF
J gene: TRBJ1-5; D gene: -; V gene: TRBV2; CDR3 protein: CASSPFEDQPQHF
J gene: TRBJ2-1; D gene: TRBD2; V gene: TRBV28; CDR3 protein: CASSFPPSGSVHNEQFF
J gene: TRBJ2-1; D gene: TRBD1; V gene: TRBV15; CDR3 protein: CATSRGGTGNNEQFF
J gene: TRBJ1-2; D gene: TRBD1; V gene: TRBV25-1; CDR3 protein: CASSPPRGGNVYGYTF
J gene: TRBJ2-1; D gene: -; V gene: TRBV2; CDR3 protein: CASSEFGRNEQFF
J gene: TRBJ2-7; D gene: -; V gene: TRBV7-2; CDR3 protein: CASSNLAVSYEQYF
J gene: TRBJ2-7; D gene: -; V gene: TRBV5-8; CDR3 protein: CASSSRVIAYEQYF
J gene: TRBJ2-5; D gene: TRBD2; V gene: TRBV10-3; CDR3 protein: CAIKVRREGQETQYF
J gene: TRBJ2-7; D gene: TRBD2; V gene: TRBV6-5; CDR3 protein: CASSYGRGDEQYF
J gene: TRBJ2-7; D gene: -; V gene: TRBV14; CDR3 protein: CASSQGMSKIYEQYF